A single sample is the source of the 12 T cell receptor beta chains below, sequenced in a study of T cell repertoires in cytomegalovirus infection. Their recognized antigens are unknown. Via MiXCR, TCRdb re-called the reads, giving one row per CDR3 protein. The top ten clones hold roughly 17% of a sample with roughly 500,000 distinct CDR3 sequences, 33% of them seen once. Here the sequenced sample was cultured PBMCs, taken from culture after CMV antigen stimulation. The receptors originated from a human donor in good health (CMV status not recorded). Some clones in this sample may be carry-over from other donors' samples.

The rearrangement uses TRBV2 and TRBJ2-7; D unclear. CDR3 length: 15 amino acids. The V gene's germline CDR1 is SNHLY and CDR2 FYNNEI. With 2 bases removed from V and 1 base from J, the gap between germline ends came to 12 bases. CDR3: CASSERYRKSYEQYF. The CDR3 coding sequence is TGTGCCAGCAGTGAAAGATATAGGAAGTCCTACGAGCAGTACTTC.

The gene calls are TRBV12-3 or TRBV12-4 and TRBJ2-3; D is undetermined. CDR3 length: 14 amino acids. The V end was cut by 3 bases, the J end by 5 bases, with 12 bases between. DNA for the CDR3: TGTGCCAGCAGTTTTGTAGGATTTATAGATACGCAGTATTTT. It translates to CASSFVGFIDTQYF.

In this sample, this clonotype turned up a few times. The chain recombines TRBV4-2 with TRBJ2-3; D gene unclear. The CDR3 spans 13 residues. Germline V gives CDR1 LGHNA, CDR2 YNFKEQ. V gave up 0 bases and J gave up 6 bases, with 7 bases separating them. Written as DNA, the CDR3 is TGTGCCAGCAGCCAAGATCTGATGGATACGCAGTATTTT. Protein product: CASSQDLMDTQYF.

This clonotype was seen a few times. The chain couples TRBV29-1 to TRBJ2-3; possible D gene TRBD2, 6 bases. This CDR3 spans 14 amino acids. CDR1 and CDR2 from the germline V gene are SQVTM and ANQGSEA. Trimming removed 6 bases from V and 0 bases from J, with 13 bases in between. In DNA form, the CDR3 reads TGCAGCGTCGCACCTAGCGTTAGCACAGATACGCAGTATTTT. Translated, it gives CSVAPSVSTDTQYF.

The V and J genes are TRBV7-8 and TRBJ1-5; D possibly corresponds to TRBD1 (6 bases). Germline CDR1 SGHVS, CDR2 FQNEAQ. The ends were cut back, 0 bases at V and 5 bases at J, with 20 bases in the middle. This CDR3 is built from 18 residues. CDR3: CASSLAGGYNRDHQPQHF. The CDR3 DNA sequence: TGTGCCAGCAGCTTAGCGGGGGGTTATAACAGGGATCATCAGCCCCAGCATTTT.

This clonotype was picked up a small number of times. The chain joins TRBV7-9 to TRBJ2-3, with 11 nucleotides matching TRBD2. The J segment lost 6 bases and the V segment lost 7 bases, leaving 3 bases of the junction unmatched. Germline CDR1 is SEHNR and CDR2 is FQNEAQ (reference sequence). The length of the CDR3 is 13 residues. The CDR3: CASKPSGRDTQYF. CDR3 coding DNA: TGTGCCAGCAAGCCTAGCGGGAGGGATACGCAGTATTTT.

This clonotype came up a few times. The V and J genes are TRBV7-8 and TRBJ2-7, with 12 bases matching TRBD1. The CDR3 spans 16 residues. Germline V gives CDR1 SGHVS, CDR2 FQNEAQ. V shed 3 bases, J shed 7 bases, and the junction held 10 bases outside the gene matches. CDR3 loop: CASSFFLGQGAGEQYV. For the CDR3, the DNA is TGTGCCAGCAGCTTCTTTTTGGGACAGGGGGCGGGTGAGCAGTACGTC.

This clonotype was counted many times. The chain uses TRBV12-3 or TRBV12-4 and TRBJ2-2; the D gene is possibly TRBD2 (6 bases). The CDR3 runs to 15 residues. Trimming cost V 1 base and J 3 bases, with 9 bases left between them. CDR3 sequence: CASSLGGTYTGELFF. DNA of the CDR3: TGTGCCAGCAGTTTAGGGGGGACTTACACCGGGGAGCTGTTTTTT.

This chain connects TRBV7-2 to TRBJ2-5; TRBD2 agrees at 9 bases. CDR3 length: 14 amino acids. Looked up from germline, CDR1 is SGHTA and CDR2 is FQGNSA. V shed 5 bases and J 3 bases; nucleotides not matched to a gene: 4. CDR3 residues: CASSQRLAEETQYF. The CDR3 DNA reads TGTGCCAGCAGCCAAAGACTAGCGGAAGAGACCCAGTACTTC.

To note about this clonotype: Compared with germline, one end of the junction differs, possibly owing to a read error. The V call is TRBV6-5, the J call TRBJ2-3; 7 nucleotides line up with TRBD1. CDR3 length: 15 residues. The V gene's germline CDR1 is MNHEY and CDR2 SVGAGI. The CDR3 loop reads CASSYSTGVPDTQNF. The DNA for the CDR3 is TGTGCCAGCAGTTACAGCACAGGGGTCCCAGATACGCAGAATTTT.

This chain joins TRBV6-5 and TRBJ1-1, with 8 bases lining up with TRBD1. Trimming at V came to 6 bases and at J to 7 bases, leaving 16 bases not matched to a gene. CDR3 length equals 16 residues. Germline lookup yields CDR1 MNHEY and CDR2 SVGAGI. CDR3 nucleotides: TGTGCCAGCAGCCGCACCGGGACAGGCTCGTTCGTTGAAGCTTTCTTT. Translation: CASSRTGTGSFVEAFF.

This clonotype turned up a few times. An end of the junction differs from the germline gene, which may be a read error. The CDR3 sequence is CASSLGMGYGYTF. For the CDR3, the DNA is TGTGCCAGCAGTTTAGGGATGGGCTATGGCTACACCTTC. The chain has TRBV7-2 and TRBJ1-2; D ambiguous. The germline gives CDR1 SGHTA, CDR2 FQGNSA. CDR3 length: 13 residues.